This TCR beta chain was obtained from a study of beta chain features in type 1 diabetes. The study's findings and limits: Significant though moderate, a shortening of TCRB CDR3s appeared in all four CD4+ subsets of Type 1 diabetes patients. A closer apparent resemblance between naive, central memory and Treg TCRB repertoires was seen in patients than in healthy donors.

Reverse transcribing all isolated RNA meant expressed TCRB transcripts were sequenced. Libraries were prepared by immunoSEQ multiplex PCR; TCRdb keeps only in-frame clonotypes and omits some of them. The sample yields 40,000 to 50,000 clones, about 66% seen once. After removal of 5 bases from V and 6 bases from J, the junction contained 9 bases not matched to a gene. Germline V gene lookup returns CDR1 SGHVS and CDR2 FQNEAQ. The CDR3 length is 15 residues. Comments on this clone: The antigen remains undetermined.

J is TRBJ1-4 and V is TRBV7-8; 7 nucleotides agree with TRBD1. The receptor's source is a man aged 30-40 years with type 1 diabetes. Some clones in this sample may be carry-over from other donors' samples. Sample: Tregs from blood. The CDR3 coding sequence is TGTGCCAGCAGCCCCCAGGGGGTATTTGATGAAAAACTGTTTTTT. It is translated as CASSPQGVFDEKLFF.